The 31 T cell receptor beta chains below all came from one sample that was sequenced in a study of OX40 agonist ivuxolimab in advanced cancers. The library relied on the immunoSEQ multiplex PCR assay. TCRdb limited this immuneACCESS table to in-frame rearrangements with V and J called. A share of clones is missing; checked studies link under half to unresolved V genes, and the rest is unexplained. A total of 70,000 to 95,000 clones appear in this sample, about 83% of them only once. The top ten hold around 0.73% of the sample. Sample: CD4+ or CD8+ T cells sorted from blood, taken in a trial of the OX40 agonist ivuxolimab. These TCRs come from an adult with an advanced solid tumor such as melanoma, head and neck, liver or kidney cancer.

This chain links TRBV2 with TRBJ2-5, with 7 bases fitting TRBD2. Trimming removed 7 bases from V and 3 bases from J; junction bases left unmatched: 11. Per the germline V gene, CDR1 is SNHLY and CDR2 is FYNNEI. This CDR3 has 15 amino acids. CDR3 sequence (DNA): TGTGCCAGCACCTTCTGGGAGGGGACGGAAGAGACCCAGTACTTC. It specifies CASTFWEGTEETQYF.

V and J are TRBV5-1 and TRBJ2-5; no clear D gene. Deletions cut 2 bases from V and 4 bases from J, with 9 bases between. Germline V gene lookup returns CDR1 SGHRS and CDR2 YFSETQ. The CDR3 has 13 amino acids. The CDR3 nucleotides read TGCGCCAGCAGCTTCTACCCGGGAGAGACCCAGTACTTC. It translates to CASSFYPGETQYF.

This clone has only a few counts. The gene calls are TRBV25-1 and TRBJ1-2; D gene unclear. Trimming left V 4 bases short and J 3 bases short, with 6 bases between. There are 12 residues in the CDR3. The germline V gene has CDR1 MGHDK and CDR2 SYGVNS. The CDR3 loop reads CASSARDYGYTF. The CDR3 region has the DNA TGTGCCAGCAGTGCCCGGGACTATGGCTACACCTTC.

This clone occurred once. V gene TRBV2 combines with J gene TRBJ2-2; D remains unclear. Germline V CDR1 and CDR2: SNHLY, FYNNEI. The CDR3 contains 13 residues. The V and J ends lost 3 bases and 5 bases respectively, with 7 bases between them. The DNA for the CDR3 is TGTGCCAGCAGTGAGTACATTACCGGGGAGCTGTTTTTT. Protein sequence: CASSEYITGELFF.

The chain carries TRBV6-1 and TRBJ2-1; TRBD1 matches 8 bases. The length of the CDR3 is 14 residues. Germline V lookup: CDR1 MNHNS, CDR2 SASEGT. V gave up 6 bases and J gave up 8 bases; unmatched junction bases: 9. CDR3 coding DNA: TGTGCCAGCAGCGACATCAAGACAGGGGATGAGCAGTTCTTC. It yields the protein CASSDIKTGDEQFF.

The V and J genes are TRBV28 and TRBJ1-2, with a weak D call TRBD1 (6 bases). V lost 1 base and J 7 bases, leaving 22 bases between the germline ends. The CDR3 runs 17 residues. Germline V CDR1 and CDR2: MDHEN, SYDVKM. The CDR3 DNA is TGTGCCAGCAGTTTATTCTTTCTTGGCCAGGGGAACGCTGGCTACACCTTC. Protein sequence: CASSLFFLGQGNAGYTF.

A word on this clone: A much more abundant neighbour one base away suggests this may be a read error. V and J are TRBV6-5 and TRBJ1-3, with TRBD1 matching 7 bases. The germline V gene has CDR1 MNHEY and CDR2 SVGAGI. This CDR3 comprises 13 residues. V gave up 10 bases and J gave up 0 bases; unmatched junction bases: 3. CDR3 nucleotide sequence: TGTGCCATCAGGGACAGCTCTGGAAACACCATATATTTT. Protein sequence: CAIRDSSGNTIYF.

V usage is TRBV7-3 and J usage is TRBJ1-2; D remains ambiguous. The CDR3 covers 14 residues. CDR1 and CDR2 (germline): SGHTA, FQGTGA. Trimming took 2 bases from V and 9 from J, leaving 16 bases between them. CDR3 in amino acids: CASSLGPGSKSYTF. CDR3 nucleotide sequence: TGTGCCAGCAGCTTAGGGCCAGGATCTAAAAGCTACACCTTC.

The chain has TRBV5-6 and TRBJ1-1; D uncertain. V was cut by 4 bases and J by 4 bases, with 14 bases left in between. Germline CDR1 SGHDT, CDR2 YYEEEE. This CDR3 contains 14 residues. The CDR3 sequence is CASSPQTLSTEAFF. The DNA of the CDR3 is TGTGCCAGCAGCCCTCAGACATTATCCACTGAAGCTTTCTTT.

This chain uses TRBV30 with TRBJ2-5; tentatively, D is TRBD1 (5 bases). The CDR3 contains 13 residues. Trimming took off 3 bases at V and 4 bases at J, with 12 bases between the two ends. Germline V lookup: CDR1 GTSNPN, CDR2 SVGIG (reference sequence). CDR3 in DNA: TGTGCCTGGAGCCCCCCAGGGATAGAGACCCAGTACTTC. Its protein is CAWSPPGIETQYF.

V and J are TRBV11-3 and TRBJ1-1, with D perhaps TRBD1 (5 bases). Per germline, CDR1 SGHNT and CDR2 YENEEA. The V end lost 1 base, the J end lost 4 bases, and 16 bases lay between the germline ends. CDR3 length: 16 amino acids. This CDR3 is CASSLVGGRVGTEAFF. The CDR3 DNA follows: TGTGCCAGCAGCTTAGTAGGAGGCAGGGTTGGCACTGAAGCTTTCTTT.

The V call is TRBV28, the J call TRBJ2-7; 10 nucleotides agree with TRBD1. Per the germline V gene, CDR1 is MDHEN and CDR2 is SYDVKM. Losses at the gene ends were 6 bases for V and 4 bases for J; bases not matched to a gene: 12. The CDR3 runs 16 residues. CDR3 loop: CASSPTDRGPRYEQYF. CDR3 bases: TGTGCCAGCAGCCCAACTGACAGGGGGCCGAGATACGAGCAGTACTTC.

The rearrangement uses TRBV14 and TRBJ2-1, with a possible D match to TRBD2 (6 bases). The germline V gene has CDR1 SGHDN and CDR2 FVKESK. The CDR3 spans 17 residues. The V end was cut by 6 bases, the J end by 0 bases, with 18 bases between. The chain's CDR3 is CASRGDFSGSSYNEQFF. CDR3 DNA: TGTGCCAGCAGAGGGGACTTTAGCGGAAGCTCCTACAATGAGCAGTTCTTC.

This rearrangement joins TRBV5-5 to TRBJ2-7, with D possibly matching TRBD2 (5 bases). The germline V gene encodes CDR1 SGHKS and CDR2 YYEKEE (reference sequence). The V end lost 2 bases, the J end lost 4 bases, and 16 bases lay between the germline ends. This CDR3 region has 15 residues. The CDR3 nucleotides read TGTGCCAGCAGCTTCGCAAGCCCAGGCGGGTACGAGCAGTACTTC. Its protein product is CASSFASPGGYEQYF.

The chain combines TRBV6-5 with TRBJ1-5; D unresolved. The CDR3 covers 13 residues. Germline V gives CDR1 MNHEY, CDR2 SVGAGI. Between the trimmed V and J ends, which lost 7 bases and 4 bases, there was a span of 11 bases. For the CDR3, the DNA is TGTGCCAGCACCCCCGCCGGGAATCAGCCCCAGCATTTT. It codes for CASTPAGNQPQHF.

The CDR3 DNA follows: TGTGCCAGCAGCTTAGGAAGGATCTCTAACTATGGCTACACCTTC. Its protein product is CASSLGRISNYGYTF. V is TRBV7-2 and J is TRBJ1-2, with D hard to call. V lost 1 base, J lost 0 bases, and 9 bases lay in between. Germline-derived CDR1 and CDR2 are SGHTA and FQGNSA. The CDR3 sequence is 15 residues long.

The chain links TRBV19 to TRBJ2-7, with 9 nucleotides matching TRBD2. The J segment lost 3 bases and the V segment lost 4 bases, leaving 4 bases of the junction unmatched. CDR3 length: 14 residues. Germline V gives CDR1 LNHDA, CDR2 SQIVND (reference sequence). The CDR3: CASSTGTSLYEQYF. The DNA for the CDR3 is TGTGCCAGTAGTACCGGGACTAGCCTCTACGAGCAGTACTTC.

The chain couples TRBV7-9 to TRBJ1-1; D is ambiguous. The CDR3 runs 13 residues. Germline assignment: CDR1 SEHNR and CDR2 FQNEAQ (reference sequence). Trimming cost V 6 bases and J 5 bases, with 13 bases left between them. CDR3 region: CASSLRQSTEAFF. DNA of the CDR3: TGTGCCAGCAGTCTGCGCCAGTCGACTGAAGCTTTCTTT.

This clone came up a few times. V and J are TRBV7-2 and TRBJ1-3; no reliable D call. CDR1 is SGHTA and CDR2 is FQGNSA in the germline V gene. This CDR3 region has 15 residues. Trimming shortened V by 5 bases and J by 0 bases, and 11 bases separated the two germline ends. DNA for the CDR3: TGTGCCAGCAGCCTAAACATAGGCTCTGGAAACACCATATATTTT. Protein product: CASSLNIGSGNTIYF.

The V and J genes are TRBV9 and TRBJ2-2; D call uncertain. In germline, CDR1 is SGDLS, CDR2 YYNGEE. Between the trimmed V and J ends, which lost 3 bases and 1 base, there was a span of 10 bases. CDR3 length: 15 residues. CDR3 amino acids: CASSARLLNTGELFF. In DNA, the CDR3 is TGTGCCAGCAGCGCCCGACTCCTGAACACCGGGGAGCTGTTTTTT.

The rearrangement links TRBV16 to TRBJ1-2; 7 positions match TRBD1. There are 12 residues in the CDR3. V dropped 4 bases and J dropped 8; count of bases not matched to a gene: 4. Germline V gene sequence: CDR1 KGHSY, CDR2 FQNENV. The CDR3 reads CASSPTGVGYTF. CDR3 nucleotides: TGTGCCAGCAGCCCAACAGGGGTCGGCTACACCTTC.

The chain couples TRBV5-8 to TRBJ2-7, with no clear D. This CDR3 has 13 amino acids. With 4 bases removed from V and 2 bases from J, the gap between germline ends came to 10 bases. Germline values: CDR1 SGHTS, CDR2 YDEGEE. CDR3 sequence: CASSNDGTYEQYF. In DNA form, the CDR3 reads TGTGCCAGCAGCAACGACGGCACCTACGAGCAGTACTTC. Variable domain in full (rest from reference TRBV5-8 and TRBJ2-7): EAGVTQSPTHLIKTRGQQATLRCSPISGHTSVYWYQQALGLGLQFLLWYDEGEERNRGNFPPRFSGRQFPNYSSELNVNALELEDSALYLCASSNDGTYEQYFGPGTRLTVT.

V is TRBV6-6 and J is TRBJ1-2; D is unresolved. The CDR3 runs to 12 residues. Trimming took off 2 bases at V and 8 bases at J, with 9 bases between the two ends. From germline, CDR1 is MNHNY and CDR2 SVGAGI (reference sequence). The CDR3 is CASSYGGVGYTF. The CDR3 bases are TGTGCCAGCAGTTACGGCGGGGTAGGCTACACCTTC.

This chain joins TRBV18 and TRBJ1-1; TRBD1 might be the D (6 bases). Germline lookup yields CDR1 KGHSH and CDR2 LQKENI. Trimming left V 3 bases short and J 4 bases short, with 12 bases between. The CDR3 loop spans 14 amino acids. CDR3 residues: CASSPPGGATEAFF. The DNA for the CDR3 is TGTGCCAGCTCACCTCCGGGGGGGGCCACTGAAGCTTTCTTT. The full variable domain, completed using reference TRBV18 and TRBJ1-1, is NAGVMQNPRHLVRRRGQEARLRCSPMKGHSHVYWYRQLPEEGLKFMVYLQKENIIDESGMPKERFSAEFPKEGPSILRIQQVVRGDSAAYFCASSPPGGATEAFFGQGTRLTVV.

This chain joins TRBV28 and TRBJ1-2, with 7 bases aligning to TRBD1. The CDR3 totals 17 residues. Looked up from germline, CDR1 is MDHEN and CDR2 is SYDVKM. J gave up 2 bases and V 5 bases, and 14 bases lay outside the gene matches. The CDR3 protein is CASSTTKQGRPNYGYTF. For the CDR3, the DNA is TGTGCCAGCAGTACAACCAAACAGGGGAGGCCCAACTATGGCTACACCTTC.

The rearrangement links TRBV7-8 to TRBJ2-7; a weak D match, TRBD1 (8 bases). The CDR3 totals 16 residues. Trimming stripped 4 bases from V and 1 base from J, with 17 bases between. CDR1 is SGHVS, CDR2 FQNEAQ, per germline. The CDR3 loop reads CASSSQGGAPSYEQYF. Here the CDR3 DNA reads TGTGCCAGCAGCTCACAGGGGGGGGCCCCGTCCTACGAGCAGTACTTC.

The chain employs TRBV5-4 and TRBJ1-2, with 7 bases fitting TRBD1. V was pared by 4 bases and J by 7 bases, with 10 bases of the junction left unmatched. The CDR3 length is 14 residues. Germline V gene sequence: CDR1 SGHNT, CDR2 YYREEE (reference sequence). The CDR3: CASSVGLGTVGYTF. CDR3 nucleotides: TGTGCCAGCAGCGTGGGGCTAGGGACAGTTGGCTACACCTTC.

The chain has TRBV6-1 and TRBJ1-3; D remains unclear. Trimming took off 3 bases at V and 4 bases at J, with 10 bases between the two ends. This CDR3 has 14 amino acids. The germline V gene encodes CDR1 MNHNS and CDR2 SASEGT. In nucleotides, the CDR3 is TGTGCCAGCAGTGACGAGCAGCGGGGAAACACCATATATTTT. Translation gives CASSDEQRGNTIYF.

This chain uses TRBV18 with TRBJ1-2; D remains unclear. The ends were cut back, 1 base at V and 8 bases at J, with 14 bases in the middle. This CDR3 has 14 amino acids. Per germline, CDR1 KGHSH and CDR2 LQKENI. This CDR3 reads CASSPRTDLGGYTF. CDR3 in DNA: TGTGCCAGCTCACCACGTACGGACTTAGGAGGCTACACCTTC.

This chain connects TRBV6-1 to TRBJ2-5; no clear D gene. Per the germline V gene, CDR1 is MNHNS and CDR2 is SASEGT. The CDR3 extends over 13 amino acids. Between the trimmed V and J ends, which lost 6 bases and 5 bases, there was a span of 13 bases. The CDR3 sequence: CASSPGLGETQYF. The CDR3 DNA sequence: TGTGCCAGCAGCCCGGGTTTGGGGGAGACCCAGTACTTC.

This sequence joins TRBV27 and TRBJ1-2; 7 nucleotides align to TRBD1. The ends lost 6 bases at V and 6 bases at J; junction bases unmatched: 7. The germline V gene encodes CDR1 MNHEY and CDR2 SMNVEV (reference sequence). This CDR3 has 13 residues. This CDR3 reads CASSPDRADGYTF. DNA for the CDR3: TGTGCCAGCAGCCCCGACAGGGCCGATGGCTACACCTTC.